This section outlines one T cell receptor beta chain sequence together with its context. Its antigen is unknown. The data belong to a study of vaccination effects on CD4 cells after COVID-19. CD4+ T cells specific for antigen were expanded with viral peptide pools by the ViraFEST assay before sequencing. Isolating CD4+ T cells followed more than eight days of culture. Participants completed two doses of the BNT162b2 or mRNA-1273 vaccine. At days 3 and 7, half of the medium was exchanged for IL-2 medium. The protocol was immunoSEQ multiplex PCR, while the TCRdb copy is restricted to in-frame clones and leaves out a portion. Among 20,000 to 25,000 clones listed, about 72% were seen once. The CDR3 runs 13 residues. With 0 bases removed from V and 8 bases from J, the gap between germline ends came to 10 bases. Germline V gives CDR1 MNHNS, CDR2 SASEGT.

Sequenced material: CD4+ T cells from PBMCs cultured with HCoV-229E spike peptides, taken after COVID-19 vaccination. The source of this sequence is a human donor who received a COVID-19 vaccine. The V call is TRBV6-1, the J call TRBJ1-2; D remains ambiguous. The CDR3 DNA reads TGTGCCAGCAGTGAAGCGCGGAATGCGGGCTACACCTTC. Translating it yields CASSEARNAGYTF.